This T cell receptor (beta chain) emerged from a study of graft-versus-host responses after intestinal transplantation. V was shortened by 1 base and J by 4 bases, with 9 bases between the two germline ends. Germline V gene lookup returns CDR1 SGHRS and CDR2 YFSETQ. This CDR3 is 13 amino acids long. Assay: immunoSEQ multiplex PCR; the TCRdb copy retains only in-frame clones and omits some. The sample lists 130,000 or so clones, about 90% seen once, with 0.19% in the top ten. Study-wide findings and caveats: An association linked early post-transplant HvG declines with peak circulating GvH clone levels.

With respect to this clone: The target antigen is unknown.

This sample comprised unstimulated CD4+ T cells sorted from spleen or lymph node cells, obtained before intestinal transplant. This clonotype originated in a human donor who received an intestinal transplant. This chain links TRBV5-1 with TRBJ2-7; no reliable D call. The CDR3 bases are TGCGCCAGCAGCTTGAATCGCGGATACGAGCAGTACTTC. Protein sequence: CASSLNRGYEQYF.